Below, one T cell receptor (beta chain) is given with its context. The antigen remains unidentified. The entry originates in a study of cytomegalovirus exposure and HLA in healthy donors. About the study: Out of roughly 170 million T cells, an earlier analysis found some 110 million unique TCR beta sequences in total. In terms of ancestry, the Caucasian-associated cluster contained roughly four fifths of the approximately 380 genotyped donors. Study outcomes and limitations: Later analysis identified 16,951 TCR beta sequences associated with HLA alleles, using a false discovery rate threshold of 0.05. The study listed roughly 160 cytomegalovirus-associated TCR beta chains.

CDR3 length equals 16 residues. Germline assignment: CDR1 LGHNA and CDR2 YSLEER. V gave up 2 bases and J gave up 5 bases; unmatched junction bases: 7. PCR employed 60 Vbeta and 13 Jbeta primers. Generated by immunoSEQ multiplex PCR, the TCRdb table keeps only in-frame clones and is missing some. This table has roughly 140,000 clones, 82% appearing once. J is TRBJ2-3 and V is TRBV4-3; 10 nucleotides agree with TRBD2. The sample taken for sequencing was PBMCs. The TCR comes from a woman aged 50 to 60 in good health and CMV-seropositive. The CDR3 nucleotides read TGCGCCAGCAGCCAAATGGCGGGGACTAGCGAAGATACGCAGTATTTT. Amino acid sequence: CASSQMAGTSEDTQYF.